The clone carrying this T cell receptor beta chain showed up just a few times. The data derive from a study of human T cells and chemical hapten exposure. Looking at the study overall: Patients, mostly women, had alopecia areata, alopecia totalis or alopecia universalis.

This sample's time point: patch test 1, 2 weeks after DPC sensitization. The treatment was: therapeutic diphenylcyclopropenone sensitization with weekly scalp DPC. Blood draws came before every patch-test application. MiXCR, run by TCRdb on the RACE reads, gives a single entry per CDR3 protein. The table has around 110,000 distinct CDR3 sequences, about 12% seen once. The CDR3 is 16 amino acids. The germline V and J ends were trimmed by 4 bases and 7 bases, with 18 bases remaining between them. Per the germline V gene, CDR1 is SGHKS and CDR2 is YYEKEE (reference sequence). The chain is built from TRBV5-5 and TRBJ1-6, with unresolved D. The receptor was derived from a woman aged 50 to 60 with alopecia areata. Some clones in this sample may be carry-over from other donors' samples. Material: whole blood, obtained in connection with sensitization to the hapten diphenylcyclopropenone (DPC). CDR3 sequence (DNA): TGTGCCAGCAGCCCATGGATGCGGGGTTTGAATTCACCCCTCCACTTT. It encodes CASSPWMRGLNSPLHF.